These 25 T cell receptor beta chains originate from one sample sequenced in a study of blood T cell repertoires in COVID-19. Clones were sequenced by immunoSEQ multiplex PCR, and TCRdb holds only the in-frame ones, with some missing. The sample contains more than 65,000 clones, around 87% of which appear only once. The specimen sequenced was peripheral blood. The receptors here all came from a man aged 45-60 years with active COVID-19.

V and J are TRBV5-6 and TRBJ2-2; no definite D call. Per germline, CDR1 SGHDT and CDR2 YYEEEE. The CDR3 has 14 amino acids. The ends were cut back, 0 bases at V and 4 bases at J, with 7 bases in the middle. The CDR3 loop is CASSLGRLTGELFF. The DNA for the CDR3 is TGTGCCAGCAGCTTGGGCAGACTCACCGGGGAGCTGTTTTTT.

This clone was recorded a few times. This sequence joins TRBV25-1 and TRBJ2-7; D possibly corresponds to TRBD2 (5 bases). The germline V gene encodes CDR1 MGHDK and CDR2 SYGVNS. Between the trimmed V and J ends, which lost 10 bases and 7 bases, there was a span of 17 bases. This CDR3 is built from 12 residues. CDR3: CATGLPLGEQYF. The CDR3 DNA sequence: TGTGCCACCGGACTTCCCCTCGGAGAGCAGTACTTC.

This clone was counted a single time. The chain recombines TRBV5-8 with TRBJ1-2; no definite D call. The CDR3 is 13 amino acids. V shed 4 bases and J shed 6 bases, with 13 bases lying between them. Germline CDR1 is SGHTS and CDR2 is YDEGEE. CDR3 nucleotide sequence: TGTGCCAGCAGCCGCCCGGGAAGCCATGGCTACACCTTC. It specifies CASSRPGSHGYTF.

The V call is TRBV29-1, the J call TRBJ1-5, with a possible D match to TRBD1 (6 bases). In germline, CDR1 is SQVTM, CDR2 ANQGSEA. V lost 6 bases and J lost 3, with 15 bases in between. CDR3 length: 14 amino acids. The CDR3 reads CSVLLGQLNQPQHF. In DNA, the CDR3 is TGCAGCGTGCTCCTCGGACAGCTCAATCAGCCCCAGCATTTT.

The V gene is TRBV27, the J gene TRBJ2-1, with 11 nucleotides matching TRBD2. V dropped 5 bases and J dropped 10; count of bases not matched to a gene: 7. This CDR3 is 14 amino acids long. Germline values: CDR1 MNHEY, CDR2 SMNVEV (reference sequence). CDR3 sequence (DNA): TGTGCCAGCAGTCTAGCGGGGGGCTCCGGAGAGCAGTTCTTC. The encoded protein is CASSLAGGSGEQFF.

The genes are TRBV5-6 and TRBJ1-2; 9 nucleotides line up with TRBD1. The CDR3 extends over 16 amino acids. Germline V CDR1 and CDR2: SGHDT, YYEEEE. With 2 bases clipped from V and 2 bases from J, the junction kept 7 bases outside the gene matches. The CDR3 DNA reads TGTGCCAGCAGCTTCAACAGGGGGCGCGAGAACTATGGCTACACCTTC. Protein product: CASSFNRGRENYGYTF.

V gene TRBV7-8 combines with J gene TRBJ2-3; 8 nucleotides line up with TRBD1. Losses at the gene ends were 5 bases for V and 2 bases for J; bases not matched to a gene: 12. From germline, CDR1 is SGHVS and CDR2 FQNEAQ. This CDR3 is built from 17 residues. DNA for the CDR3: TGTGCCAGCAGCAGATTTTCGGGGACAGGTTCCACAGATACGCAGTATTTT. This codes for CASSRFSGTGSTDTQYF.

The chain combines TRBV5-1 with TRBJ2-5; 11 bases agree with TRBD1. J was trimmed by 4 bases and V by 8 bases; bases with no gene match: 7. Germline V CDR1 and CDR2: SGHRS, YFSETQ. CDR3 length: 14 residues. The CDR3 reads CASTGQGASETQYF. CDR3 coding DNA: TGCGCCAGTACCGGACAGGGGGCTTCAGAGACCCAGTACTTC.

The DNA for the CDR3 is TGTGCCAGCAGGGGGGACAAATCAAAGACTGAAGCTTTCTTT. It encodes CASRGDKSKTEAFF. J is TRBJ1-1 and V is TRBV6-6, with D maybe TRBD1 (6 bases). V was clipped by 6 bases and J by 5 bases, with 16 bases between them. Germline CDR1 and CDR2: MNHNY and SVGAGI (reference sequence). The length of the CDR3 is 14 residues.

The rearrangement links TRBV9 to TRBJ2-1; D is unresolved. The CDR3 has 15 amino acids. Germline assignment: CDR1 SGDLS and CDR2 YYNGEE. Trimming stripped 0 bases from V and 1 base from J, with 8 bases between. CDR3 DNA: TGTGCCAGCAGCGTAGTAGCTGGATCCTACAATGAGCAGTTCTTC. It encodes CASSVVAGSYNEQFF.

V is TRBV9 and J is TRBJ2-1; D is possibly TRBD1 (6 bases). The CDR3 spans 14 residues. The germline CDR1 and CDR2 sequences are SGDLS and YYNGEE. The V end lost 3 bases, the J end lost 6 bases, and 13 bases lay between the germline ends. DNA of the CDR3: TGTGCCAGCAGCGGACCAGACAGGCTCAATGAGCAGTTCTTC. Protein: CASSGPDRLNEQFF.

This clone came up a few times. J is TRBJ2-1 and V is TRBV15; 8 nucleotides match TRBD2. The CDR3 extends over 17 amino acids. With V trimmed by 1 base and J by 4 bases, 9 bases remained unmatched. Germline V gives CDR1 LNHNV, CDR2 YYDKDF (reference sequence). CDR3 sequence (DNA): TGTGCCACCAGCAGAGCTCGAGCGGGAGTGGGGTACAATGAGCAGTTCTTC. This translates into CATSRARAGVGYNEQFF.

The genes are TRBV10-3 and TRBJ2-7, with 9 bases that match TRBD1. Looked up from germline, CDR1 is ENHRY and CDR2 is SYGVKD. The ends lost 10 bases at V and 3 bases at J; junction bases unmatched: 7. The length of the CDR3 is 13 residues. CDR3 protein: CATQQGANYEQYF. In DNA form, the CDR3 reads TGTGCCACCCAACAGGGGGCAAACTACGAGCAGTACTTC.

This chain joins TRBV6-1 and TRBJ1-5, with a weak D call TRBD1 (6 bases). Germline CDR1 reads MNHNS; CDR2 reads SASEGT. V lost 1 base to trimming and J lost 7 bases, with 11 bases between them. The CDR3 has 14 residues. CDR3 coding DNA: TGTGCCAGCAGTGAAGTTTCGGACAGCCAGCCCCAGCATTTT. Translated, it gives CASSEVSDSQPQHF.

The rearrangement joins TRBV4-2 to TRBJ2-7; D gene ambiguous. Germline V gives CDR1 LGHNA, CDR2 YNFKEQ. Trimming left V 1 base short and J 5 bases short, with 9 bases between. This CDR3 comprises 13 residues. The CDR3 coding sequence is TGTGCCAGCAGCCAAGGACACCCTGACGAGCAGTACTTC. Translating gives CASSQGHPDEQYF.

This chain joins TRBV6-5 and TRBJ1-2, with TRBD1 matching over 9 bases. V lost 5 bases and J lost 7; bases outside the gene matches: 2. Germline loops: CDR1 MNHEY, CDR2 SVGAGI. The CDR3 covers 12 residues. The CDR3 here is CASSTGGTGYTF. CDR3 nucleotides: TGTGCCAGCAGTACAGGGGGCACTGGCTACACCTTC.

The chain combines TRBV4-2 with TRBJ2-7; no reliable D call. CDR3 length equals 14 residues. In germline, CDR1 is LGHNA, CDR2 YNFKEQ. Trimming took off 0 bases at V and 5 bases at J, with 11 bases between the two ends. CDR3 loop: CASSQETEADEQYF. DNA of the CDR3: TGTGCCAGCAGCCAAGAAACAGAAGCAGACGAGCAGTACTTC.

This chain links TRBV3-1 (or the pseudogene TRBV3-2) with TRBJ1-4; D unclear. Germline V gives CDR1 LGHDT, CDR2 YNNKEL (reference sequence). Trimming left V 4 bases short and J 6 bases short, with 9 bases between. This CDR3 is 13 amino acids long. CDR3 region: CASSRSQYEKLFF. CDR3 in DNA: TGTGCCAGCAGCCGGAGCCAATATGAAAAACTGTTTTTT.

This clone was picked up a small number of times. The V and J genes are TRBV2 and TRBJ2-7; 8 bases are shared with TRBD2. V was pared by 8 bases and J by 6 bases, with 12 bases of the junction left unmatched. The length of the CDR3 is 14 residues. In germline, CDR1 is SNHLY, CDR2 FYNNEI. In DNA, the CDR3 is TGTGCCAGCCGCATTGCAGCGGGAGTAGTCGAGCAGTACTTC. Protein sequence: CASRIAAGVVEQYF.

The rearrangement joins TRBV28 to TRBJ1-6; no clear D. The CDR3 contains 14 residues. Trimming stripped 8 bases from V and 9 bases from J, with 17 bases between. Per germline, CDR1 MDHEN and CDR2 SYDVKM. The CDR3 DNA reads TGTGCCAGCCACTACGCAGATCCCTTTTCACCCCTCCACTTT. Translating gives CASHYADPFSPLHF.

A few counts support this clone. The CDR3 spells CASRGDRRNTEAFF. The CDR3 nucleotides read TGTGCCAGCAGGGGAGACAGGCGGAACACTGAAGCTTTCTTT. The J gene is TRBJ1-1, the V gene TRBV6-4; possible D gene TRBD1, 6 bases. Trimming pared 6 bases from V and 1 base from J, leaving 12 bases between. Germline V gene lookup returns CDR1 MRHNA and CDR2 SNTAGT. The CDR3 is made up of 14 amino acids.

The chain employs TRBV4-3 and TRBJ1-2, with D unclear. CDR1 is LGHNA and CDR2 is YSLEER in the germline V gene. V was trimmed by 0 bases and J by 4 bases, leaving 12 bases between them. The CDR3 has 15 amino acids. In DNA form, the CDR3 reads TGCGCCAGCAGCCAAGATTCTCGAGCTTCCTATGGCTACACCTTC. It is translated as CASSQDSRASYGYTF.

This sequence joins TRBV9 and TRBJ2-1; the match to TRBD1 covers 7 bases. The V and J ends lost 2 bases and 3 bases, in that order; junction bases with no gene match: 5. In germline, CDR1 is SGDLS, CDR2 YYNGEE. The CDR3 runs 15 residues. The CDR3 spells CASSVRGQGYNEQFF. CDR3 in DNA: TGTGCCAGCAGCGTTAGGGGGCAGGGCTACAATGAGCAGTTCTTC.

The chain joins TRBV2 to TRBJ1-2; TRBD1 agrees at 7 bases. This CDR3 has 13 amino acids. V lost 7 bases and J lost 6; bases outside the gene matches: 8. Germline CDR1 and CDR2: SNHLY and FYNNEI. The CDR3 coding sequence is TGTGCCAGCAAGAGGGGGCTATGGGATGGCTACACCTTC. Protein: CASKRGLWDGYTF.

The chain joins TRBV27 to TRBJ1-1; 10 bases map to TRBD1. Germline V CDR1 and CDR2: MNHEY, SMNVEV (reference sequence). The CDR3 is 14 amino acids. The trim removed 5 bases at V and 5 bases at J, leaving 5 bases unmatched. The CDR3 reads CASSRDRGHTEAFF. The CDR3 DNA sequence: TGTGCCAGCAGTCGAGACAGGGGGCATACTGAAGCTTTCTTT.